The clone carrying this TCR beta chain has just a few counts. The antigen is undetermined. The CDR3 loop spans 12 amino acids. The V end was cut by 6 bases, the J end by 1 base, with 6 bases between. The germline CDR1 and CDR2 sequences are SGHDT and YYEEEE. TCRdb itself ran the 5' RACE reads through MiXCR, one entry per CDR3 protein. The sample has roughly 250,000 distinct CDR3 sequences; around 15% are singletons. The sample comes from a study of T-cell memory formation after mild COVID-19. In the study overall: TCR clusters largely stayed donor specific. Whole-study findings and limits: Clones that contracted clustered mainly in CM and EM if CD4+ and in EMRA if CD8+.

The sequenced sample consisted of PBMCs or a T cell subset sorted from them (not recorded which). The V gene is TRBV5-6, the J gene TRBJ2-3; unclear D gene. The receptor's source is a young man who had mild COVID-19 (a few samples of this study predate the infection). Cell type and time point are not known. DNA for the CDR3: TGTGCCAGCAATCGGGGCACAGATACGCAGTATTTT. Encoded protein: CASNRGTDTQYF.